One and the same sample provided the 27 T cell receptor beta chains below, sequenced in a study of blood T cell repertoires in COVID-19. Profiling relied on immunoSEQ multiplex PCR, and the TCRdb table lists in-frame clones only, not all of them. The sample contains about 49,000 clones, 80% to 90% of which appear only once. Sequences were obtained from peripheral blood. Source of these receptors: a woman of 80 years or more with COVID-19, enrolled during active disease.

This clone was seen just once. The chain carries TRBV18 and TRBJ2-7; D ambiguous. Trimming shortened V by 0 bases and J by 4 bases, and 7 bases separated the two germline ends. CDR3 size: 13 residues. Looked up from germline, CDR1 is KGHSH and CDR2 is LQKENI. The CDR3 protein is CASSPPGEYEQYF. The CDR3 DNA is TGTGCCAGCTCACCACCCGGTGAGTACGAGCAGTACTTC.

The chain carries TRBV7-2 and TRBJ2-4; tentatively, D is TRBD1 (6 bases). The V gene lost 8 bases and the J gene lost 0 bases, with 11 bases spanning the gap. This CDR3 has 14 amino acids. The germline V gene has CDR1 SGHTA and CDR2 FQGNSA. CDR3 sequence reads: CASSVRGAKNIQYF. The DNA for the CDR3 is TGTGCCAGCTCAGTCAGGGGAGCCAAAAACATTCAGTACTTC.

This sequence joins TRBV5-6 and TRBJ1-6, with 7 positions matching TRBD1. This CDR3 is 16 amino acids long. Unmatched junction bases numbered 12, after V lost 2 bases and J lost 10 bases. Germline loops: CDR1 SGHDT, CDR2 YYEEEE. CDR3 DNA: TGTGCCAGCAGCTTAGGGACAGCCCGGGGGTCCTCACCCCTCCACTTT. It codes for CASSLGTARGSSPLHF. The entire variable domain, with the rest obtained from reference TRBV5-6 and TRBJ1-6, is as follows: DAGVTQSPTHLIKTRGQQVTLRCSPKSGHDTVSWYQQALGQGPQFIFQYYEEEERQRGNFPDRFSGHQFPNYSSELNVNALLLGDSALYLCASSLGTARGSSPLHFGNGTRLTVT.

In DNA form, the CDR3 reads TGTGCCAGCACAGCCCCCGGGACATCCTACAATGAGCAGTTCTTC. It encodes CASTAPGTSYNEQFF. The chain links TRBV28 to TRBJ2-1; D is possibly TRBD1 (6 bases). The CDR3 is 15 residues long. Germline CDR1 and CDR2: MDHEN and SYDVKM. Trimming pared 7 bases from V and 1 base from J, leaving 14 bases between.

The chain combines TRBV3-1 (or the pseudogene TRBV3-2) with TRBJ1-2, with a possible D match to TRBD1 (5 bases). This CDR3 comprises 18 residues. CDR1 and CDR2 (germline): LGHDT, YNNKEL (reference sequence). V shed 1 base and J shed 4 bases, with 22 bases lying between them. The CDR3 coding sequence is TGTGCCAGCAGCCAAGGGAAGTCAGACAGTTCCCCCTTCTATGGCTACACCTTC. Residues: CASSQGKSDSSPFYGYTF.

This chain links TRBV29-1 with TRBJ2-7, with TRBD1 identical over 8 bases. V lost 6 bases, J lost 2 bases, and 9 bases stayed unmatched. Per the germline V gene, CDR1 is SQVTM and CDR2 is ANQGSEA. CDR3 length equals 14 residues. DNA of the CDR3: TGCAGCGTGTCCCGGGACAGGTCGCCCTACGAGCAGTACTTC. Its translation: CSVSRDRSPYEQYF.

The genes are TRBV28 and TRBJ1-6; D is unresolved. CDR1 is MDHEN and CDR2 is SYDVKM in the germline V gene. The ends were cut back, 4 bases at V and 0 bases at J, with 13 bases in the middle. The CDR3 contains 17 residues. The CDR3 sequence: CASSYQDGSSYNSPLHF. CDR3 sequence (DNA): TGTGCCAGCAGTTATCAGGACGGGAGCTCCTATAATTCACCCCTCCACTTT.

The gene calls are TRBV5-1 and TRBJ1-3; 8 positions agree with TRBD1. The CDR3 runs to 15 residues. From germline, CDR1 is SGHRS and CDR2 YFSETQ. V lost 2 bases to trimming and J lost 0 bases; unmatched junction nucleotides: 1. The CDR3 loop is CASSFDRGSGNTIYF. The CDR3 coding sequence is TGCGCCAGCAGCTTCGACAGGGGCTCTGGAAACACCATATATTTT.

The chain has TRBV5-1 and TRBJ1-4; D not resolved. The CDR3 spans 13 residues. Germline V gene sequence: CDR1 SGHRS, CDR2 YFSETQ. Trimming removed 2 bases at V and 6 bases at J, with 8 bases between. This chain's CDR3 is CASSFLSDEKLFF. Written as DNA, the CDR3 is TGCGCCAGCAGCTTCTTGTCTGATGAAAAACTGTTTTTT. The full variable domain, rest sourced from reference TRBV5-1 and TRBJ1-4, is KAGVTQTPRYLIKTRGQQVTLSCSPISGHRSVSWYQQTPGQGLQFLFEYFSETQRNKGNFPGRFSGRQFSNSRSEMNVSTLELGDSALYLCASSFLSDEKLFFGSGTQLSVL.

The chain couples TRBV4-2 to TRBJ2-2; 11 bases match TRBD2. Germline values: CDR1 LGHNA, CDR2 YNFKEQ. J gave up 5 bases and V 0 bases, and 8 bases lay outside the gene matches. The CDR3 has 18 amino acids. In DNA form, the CDR3 reads TGTGCCAGCAGCCAAGATTTAGATAGCGGGGGGGCGACCGGGGAGCTGTTTTTT. The encoded protein is CASSQDLDSGGATGELFF.

The sample holds one count of this clone. The chain uses TRBV15 and TRBJ2-1, with D possibly matching TRBD1 (5 bases). The CDR3 length is 13 residues. The V gene's germline CDR1 is LNHNV and CDR2 YYDKDF (reference sequence). V lost 3 bases and J 4 bases, leaving 7 bases between the germline ends. The chain's CDR3 is CATSRTVYNEQFF. In nucleotides, the CDR3 is TGTGCCACCAGCAGGACAGTTTACAATGAGCAGTTCTTC. Together with reference TRBV15 and TRBJ2-1, the CDR3 gives the full variable domain: DAMVIQNPRYQVTQFGKPVTLSCSQTLNHNVMYWYQQKSSQAPKLLFHYYDKDFNNEADTPDNFQSRRPNTSFCFLDIRSPGLGDTAMYLCATSRTVYNEQFFGPGTRLTVL.

The gene calls are TRBV27 and TRBJ2-7, with 7 bases that match TRBD2. The CDR3 extends over 15 amino acids. Germline CDR1 is MNHEY and CDR2 is SMNVEV (reference sequence). J was trimmed by 0 bases and V by 2 bases; bases with no gene match: 4. The CDR3 loop is CASSLLAVSSYEQYF. CDR3 in DNA: TGTGCCAGCAGTTTACTAGCGGTTAGCTCCTACGAGCAGTACTTC.

The chain links TRBV3-1 (or the pseudogene TRBV3-2) to TRBJ1-2, with D unclear. Germline-derived CDR1 and CDR2 are LGHDT and YNNKEL (reference sequence). The CDR3 covers 16 residues. The ends were cut back, 0 bases at V and 8 bases at J, with 19 bases in the middle. CDR3 loop: CASSQDGGNLWIGYTF. CDR3 in DNA: TGTGCCAGCAGCCAAGACGGAGGGAACCTATGGATCGGCTACACCTTC.

This rearrangement joins TRBV14 to TRBJ1-1, with D uncertain. The CDR3 runs to 14 residues. Per the germline V gene, CDR1 is SGHDN and CDR2 is FVKESK. Trimming stripped 4 bases from V and 0 bases from J, with 9 bases between. CDR3: CASSLPGVNTEAFF. The DNA of the CDR3 is TGTGCCAGCAGCCTCCCCGGGGTGAACACTGAAGCTTTCTTT.

This clone has a handful of counts. The chain carries TRBV2 and TRBJ2-2; D is ambiguous. Trimming took off 4 bases at V and 5 bases at J, with 11 bases between the two ends. Germline CDR1 and CDR2: SNHLY and FYNNEI. This CDR3 spans 14 amino acids. DNA for the CDR3: TGTGCCAGCAGTGGGCAGGCTGAAACCGGGGAGCTGTTTTTT. This encodes CASSGQAETGELFF.

The V call is TRBV7-8, the J call TRBJ1-6; the D is unclear. Germline CDR1 reads SGHVS; CDR2 reads FQNEAQ. Trimming took off 5 bases at V and 7 bases at J, with 9 bases between the two ends. This CDR3 spans 13 amino acids. The CDR3 DNA is TGTGCCAGCAGCAGAGGAGGGAATTCACCCCTCCACTTT. Translating it yields CASSRGGNSPLHF. The full variable domain, with the rest looked up from reference TRBV7-8 and TRBJ1-6, is GAGVSQSPRYKVAKRGQDVALRCDPISGHVSLFWYQQALGQGPEFLTYFQNEAQLDKSGLPSDRFFAERPEGSVSTLKIQRTQQEDSAVYLCASSRGGNSPLHFGNGTRLTVT.

A single count supports this clone. The rearrangement joins TRBV6-5 to TRBJ1-1; 9 nucleotides align to TRBD1. Germline V gene data show CDR1 as MNHEY and CDR2 as SVGAGI. V gave up 8 bases and J gave up 3 bases; unmatched junction bases: 10. CDR3 length: 15 residues. This CDR3 reads CASSLRDRVDTEAFF. The CDR3 coding sequence is TGTGCCAGCTCTCTGAGGGACAGGGTTGACACTGAAGCTTTCTTT.

The V call is TRBV30, the J call TRBJ2-1; TRBD2 agrees at 7 bases. J lost 0 bases, V lost 3 bases, and 5 bases had no gene match. The CDR3 totals 15 residues. The germline CDR1 and CDR2 sequences are GTSNPN and SVGIG (reference sequence). The CDR3 bases are TGTGCCTGGAGCGGGGGGACTCCCTCCTACAATGAGCAGTTCTTC. It specifies CAWSGGTPSYNEQFF.

This sequence joins TRBV5-1 and TRBJ2-1; D is possibly TRBD2 (5 bases). Germline V CDR1 and CDR2: SGHRS, YFSETQ. This CDR3 comprises 16 residues. With 6 bases removed from V and 8 bases from J, the gap between germline ends came to 24 bases. The CDR3 spells CASTPQPVGARDEQFF. CDR3 DNA: TGCGCCAGCACACCGCAACCTGTGGGTGCGCGGGATGAGCAGTTCTTC.

The CDR3 region is CASSIDLGQGNEQYF. The CDR3 DNA reads as TGTGCCAGTAGTATAGATTTAGGACAGGGGAACGAGCAGTACTTC. This rearrangement joins TRBV19 to TRBJ2-7; 9 bases line up with TRBD1. This CDR3 is 15 amino acids long. J was trimmed by 5 bases and V by 0 bases; bases with no gene match: 5. CDR1 LNHDA and CDR2 SQIVND come from the germline V gene (reference sequence).

This clone turned up a few times. V and J are TRBV5-1 and TRBJ2-5, with 7 bases aligning to TRBD2. Trimming removed 0 bases from V and 4 bases from J; junction bases left unmatched: 12. This CDR3 is built from 17 residues. CDR1 and CDR2 from the germline V gene are SGHRS and YFSETQ. The CDR3 loop is CASSLGYSGIPTETQYF. The CDR3 bases are TGCGCCAGCAGCTTGGGGTACAGCGGGATCCCCACAGAGACCCAGTACTTC. Full variable domain (rest looked up from reference TRBV5-1 and TRBJ2-5): KAGVTQTPRYLIKTRGQQVTLSCSPISGHRSVSWYQQTPGQGLQFLFEYFSETQRNKGNFPGRFSGRQFSNSRSEMNVSTLELGDSALYLCASSLGYSGIPTETQYFGPGTRLLVL.

The V and J genes are TRBV19 and TRBJ1-1; TRBD1 is a possible D gene (6 bases). V gave up 2 bases and J gave up 1 base, with 20 bases separating them. Germline V gene data show CDR1 as LNHDA and CDR2 as SQIVND (reference sequence). The CDR3 runs 18 residues. Here the CDR3 DNA reads TGTGCCAGTAGTATACTACGGGGGGCGCGAAATAAGAACACTGAAGCTTTCTTT. This encodes CASSILRGARNKNTEAFF.

The J gene is TRBJ1-2, the V gene TRBV6-5; D may be TRBD1 (6 bases). Looked up from germline, CDR1 is MNHEY and CDR2 is SVGAGI. V lost 10 bases and J 2 bases, leaving 20 bases between the germline ends. This CDR3 region has 15 residues. DNA for the CDR3: TGTGCCACCACCCCGGATCGTCAGGGGAACTATGGCTACACCTTC. Protein sequence: CATTPDRQGNYGYTF.

The chain joins TRBV11-2 to TRBJ2-1, with 16 nucleotides matching TRBD2. CDR1 SGHAT and CDR2 FQNNGV come from the germline V gene. V lost 4 bases, J lost 1 base, and 7 bases stayed unmatched. The CDR3 contains 19 residues. CDR3 nucleotide sequence: TGTGCCAGCAGCTCCCCGGGACTAGCGGGGGGGCGTTCCTACAATGAGCAGTTCTTC. The encoded protein is CASSSPGLAGGRSYNEQFF.

In this sample, this clone turned up once. The chain recombines TRBV5-5 with TRBJ2-2; D may be TRBD2 (5 bases). CDR3 length: 16 amino acids. Per germline, CDR1 SGHKS and CDR2 YYEKEE (reference sequence). The ends were cut back, 4 bases at V and 0 bases at J, with 13 bases in the middle. The CDR3 protein is CASSPLRGPNTGELFF. The CDR3 DNA sequence: TGTGCCAGCAGCCCCCTTAGAGGGCCGAACACCGGGGAGCTGTTTTTT.

The rearrangement joins TRBV9 to TRBJ2-2; perhaps TRBD1 as D (6 bases). Germline V gene sequence: CDR1 SGDLS, CDR2 YYNGEE. V shed 6 bases and J shed 1 base, with 10 bases lying between them. The CDR3 has 14 residues. DNA of the CDR3: TGTGCCAGCACCCGAGGGGGGAACACCGGGGAGCTGTTTTTT. It specifies CASTRGGNTGELFF. The whole variable domain, filled in from reference TRBV9 and TRBJ2-2, reads DSGVTQTPKHLITATGQRVTLRCSPRSGDLSVYWYQQSLDQGLQFLIQYYNGEERAKGNILERFSAQQFPDLHSELNLSSLELGDSALYFCASTRGGNTGELFFGEGSRLTVL.

V gene TRBV27 combines with J gene TRBJ1-2; TRBD1 is a possible D gene (5 bases). Germline lookup yields CDR1 MNHEY and CDR2 SMNVEV (reference sequence). This CDR3 has 14 amino acids. V dropped 2 bases and J dropped 4 bases, with 11 bases sitting between them. This CDR3 reads CASSLGQGGYGYTF. The CDR3 DNA is TGTGCCAGCAGTTTAGGGCAGGGAGGCTATGGCTACACCTTC.